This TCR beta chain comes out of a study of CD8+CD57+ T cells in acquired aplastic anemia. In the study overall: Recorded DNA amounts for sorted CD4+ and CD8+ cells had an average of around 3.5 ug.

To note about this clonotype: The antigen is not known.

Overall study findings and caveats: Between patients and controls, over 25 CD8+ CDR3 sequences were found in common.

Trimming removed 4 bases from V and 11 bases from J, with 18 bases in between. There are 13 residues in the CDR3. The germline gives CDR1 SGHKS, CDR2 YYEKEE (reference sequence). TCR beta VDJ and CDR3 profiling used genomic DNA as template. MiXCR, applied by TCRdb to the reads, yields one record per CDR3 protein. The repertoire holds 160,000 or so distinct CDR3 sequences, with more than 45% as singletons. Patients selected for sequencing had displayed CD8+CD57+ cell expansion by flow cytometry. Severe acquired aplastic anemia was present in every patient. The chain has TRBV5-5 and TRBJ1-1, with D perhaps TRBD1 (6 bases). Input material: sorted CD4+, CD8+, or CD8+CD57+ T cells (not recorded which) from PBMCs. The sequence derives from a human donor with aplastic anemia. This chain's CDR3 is CASSHSTGNIAFF. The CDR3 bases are TGTGCCAGCAGCCACTCGACAGGTAATATCGCTTTCTTT. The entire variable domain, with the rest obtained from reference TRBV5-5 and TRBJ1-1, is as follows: DAGVTQSPTHLIKTRGQQVTLRCSPISGHKSVSWYQQVLGQGPQFIFQYYEKEERGRGNFPDRFSARQFPNYSSELNVNALLLGDSALYLCASSHSTGNIAFFGQGTRLTVV.